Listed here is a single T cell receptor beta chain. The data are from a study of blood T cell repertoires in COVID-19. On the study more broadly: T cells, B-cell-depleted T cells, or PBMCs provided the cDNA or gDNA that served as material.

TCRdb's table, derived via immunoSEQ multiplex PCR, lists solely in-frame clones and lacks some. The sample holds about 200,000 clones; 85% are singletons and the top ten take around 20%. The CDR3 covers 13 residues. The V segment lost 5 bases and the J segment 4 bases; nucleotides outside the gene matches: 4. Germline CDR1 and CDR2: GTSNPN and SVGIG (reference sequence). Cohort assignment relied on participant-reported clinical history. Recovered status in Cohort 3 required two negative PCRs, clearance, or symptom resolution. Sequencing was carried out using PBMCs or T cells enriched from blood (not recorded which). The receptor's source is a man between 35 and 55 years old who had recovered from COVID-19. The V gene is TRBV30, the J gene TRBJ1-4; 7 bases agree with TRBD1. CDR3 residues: CAWAQGFNEKLFF. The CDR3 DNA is TGTGCCTGGGCACAGGGGTTTAATGAAAAACTGTTTTTT.